The rows below give T cell receptor beta chains drawn from one sample of a study of brain T cells in children with intractable seizures. Generated by immunoSEQ multiplex PCR, the TCRdb table keeps only in-frame clones and is missing some. The sample shows approximately 110,000 clones, 85% to 95% of them seen only once. This specimen was peripheral blood, taken at surgery. The receptors come from a boy under three years old with hemimegalencephaly and intractable seizures. CDR3s include the opening cysteine and the closing phenylalanine or tryptophan. Not all rows give a size; the values are once, few, many and, for expanded clones, a class.

j_gene: TRBJ2-5
v_gene: TRBV7-2
abundance: once
CDR3aa: CASSFRAGVEKTQYF

j_gene: TRBJ1-1
v_gene: TRBV7-2
abundance: -
CDR3aa: CASSQGTGGSNTEAFF

j_gene: TRBJ2-7
v_gene: TRBV15
abundance: -
CDR3aa: CATSRGLSYEQYF

j_gene: TRBJ2-7
v_gene: TRBV4-1
abundance: once
CDR3aa: CASSQVGASSYEQYF

j_gene: TRBJ1-6
v_gene: TRBV30
abundance: -
CDR3aa: CATGGYNSPLHF

j_gene: TRBJ1-5
v_gene: TRBV2
abundance: -
CDR3aa: CASSEAVRAFNQPQHF

j_gene: TRBJ1-5
v_gene: TRBV7-2
abundance: few
CDR3aa: CASSLVNGAQPQHF

j_gene: TRBJ2-7
v_gene: TRBV12-3/TRBV12-4
abundance: -
CDR3aa: CASSRVLPYEQYF

j_gene: TRBJ2-3
v_gene: TRBV2
abundance: -
CDR3aa: CASSEWRGFTDTQYF

j_gene: TRBJ1-4
v_gene: TRBV5-1
abundance: -
CDR3aa: CASSSDWGEKLFF

j_gene: TRBJ1-2
v_gene: TRBV28
abundance: -
CDR3aa: CASSPGGLYGYTF

j_gene: TRBJ1-1
v_gene: TRBV5-4
abundance: -
CDR3aa: CASREQENTEAFF

j_gene: TRBJ2-7
v_gene: TRBV6-6
abundance: once
CDR3aa: CASSSSDARSYEQYF

j_gene: TRBJ2-7
v_gene: TRBV27
abundance: -
CDR3aa: CATGYGPDHEQYF

j_gene: TRBJ1-2
v_gene: TRBV5-4
abundance: -
CDR3aa: CASSLGGGPDNYGYTF

j_gene: TRBJ2-7
v_gene: TRBV4-1
abundance: -
CDR3aa: CASSQGRATGTGLYEQYF

j_gene: TRBJ2-3
v_gene: TRBV27
abundance: -
CDR3aa: CASSSQGADTQYF

j_gene: TRBJ1-3
v_gene: TRBV7-2
abundance: -
CDR3aa: CASSSGAGFSGNTIYF

j_gene: TRBJ2-1
v_gene: TRBV6-4
abundance: once
CDR3aa: CASSLTSGSYNEQFF

j_gene: TRBJ1-3
v_gene: TRBV6-5
abundance: -
CDR3aa: CASRAQSGNTIYF

j_gene: TRBJ2-7
v_gene: TRBV24-1
abundance: -
CDR3aa: CATSDTGTGDWYEQYF

j_gene: TRBJ1-1
v_gene: TRBV5-1
abundance: -
CDR3aa: CASSFTGGQLATEAFF

j_gene: TRBJ2-7
v_gene: TRBV19
abundance: -
CDR3aa: CASSMIQASGSSYEQYF

j_gene: TRBJ1-6
v_gene: TRBV10-2
abundance: -
CDR3aa: CASSRDTRQNSPLHF

j_gene: TRBJ2-1
v_gene: TRBV14
abundance: -
CDR3aa: CASSQSSYNEQFF

j_gene: TRBJ1-5
v_gene: TRBV19
abundance: once
CDR3aa: CASSIPTGGVQPQHF

j_gene: TRBJ2-5
v_gene: TRBV7-3
abundance: -
CDR3aa: CASSLTRTSGQETQYF

j_gene: TRBJ2-6
v_gene: TRBV2
abundance: -
CDR3aa: CASAGISGANVLTF

j_gene: TRBJ2-5
v_gene: TRBV14
abundance: -
CDR3aa: CASSQVPGLIETQYF

j_gene: TRBJ1-2
v_gene: TRBV29-1
abundance: once
CDR3aa: CSAEKGHLLDGYTF

j_gene: TRBJ2-3
v_gene: TRBV3-1/TRBV3-2
abundance: once
CDR3aa: CASRRSSARDTQYF

j_gene: TRBJ2-7
v_gene: TRBV27
abundance: -
CDR3aa: CASMFSGGHEQYF

j_gene: TRBJ2-7
v_gene: TRBV28
abundance: -
CDR3aa: CASIPQGEGRQYEQYF

j_gene: TRBJ1-2
v_gene: TRBV29-1
abundance: -
CDR3aa: CSVDPGGVGYGYTF

j_gene: TRBJ2-7
v_gene: TRBV20-1
abundance: -
CDR3aa: CSASALLLSSYEQYF

j_gene: TRBJ2-1
v_gene: TRBV4-2
abundance: -
CDR3aa: CASSQPGLAGGPSYNEQFF

j_gene: TRBJ1-1
v_gene: TRBV11-1
abundance: -
CDR3aa: CASSSGTGEGYTEAFF

j_gene: TRBJ2-7
v_gene: TRBV6-1
abundance: -
CDR3aa: CASSEPASGSTYEQYF

j_gene: TRBJ1-6
v_gene: TRBV5-6
abundance: -
CDR3aa: CASSLYPLSYNSPLHF

j_gene: TRBJ2-3
v_gene: TRBV29-1
abundance: -
CDR3aa: CSVGEREATDTQYF